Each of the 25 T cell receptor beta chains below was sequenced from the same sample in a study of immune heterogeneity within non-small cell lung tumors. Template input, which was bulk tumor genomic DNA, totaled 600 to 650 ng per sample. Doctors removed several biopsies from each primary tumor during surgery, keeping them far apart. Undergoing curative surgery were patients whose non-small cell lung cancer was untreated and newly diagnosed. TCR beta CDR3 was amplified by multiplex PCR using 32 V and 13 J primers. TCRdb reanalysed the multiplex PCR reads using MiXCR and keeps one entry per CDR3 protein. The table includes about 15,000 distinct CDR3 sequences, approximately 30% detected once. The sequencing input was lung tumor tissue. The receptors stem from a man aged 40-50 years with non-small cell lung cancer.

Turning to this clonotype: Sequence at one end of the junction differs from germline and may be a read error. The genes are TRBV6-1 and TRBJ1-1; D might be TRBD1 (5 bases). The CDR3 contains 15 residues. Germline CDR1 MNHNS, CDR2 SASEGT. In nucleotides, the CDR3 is TGTGACAGCATCCAACCCCGAGGGGTGGTCACTGAAGCTTTCTTT. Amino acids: CDSIQPRGVVTEAFF.

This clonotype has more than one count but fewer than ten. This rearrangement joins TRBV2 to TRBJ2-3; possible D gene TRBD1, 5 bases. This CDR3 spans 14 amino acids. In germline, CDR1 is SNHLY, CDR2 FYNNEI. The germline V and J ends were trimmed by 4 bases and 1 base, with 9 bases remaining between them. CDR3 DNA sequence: TGTGCCAGCAGTGGACAGTTAGGCACAGATACGCAGTATTTT. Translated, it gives CASSGQLGTDTQYF.

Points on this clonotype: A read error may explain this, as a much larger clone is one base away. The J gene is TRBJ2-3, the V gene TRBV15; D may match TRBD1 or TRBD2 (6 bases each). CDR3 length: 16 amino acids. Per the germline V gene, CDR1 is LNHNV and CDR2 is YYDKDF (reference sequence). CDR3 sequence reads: CSTSRNRDFGTDTQYF. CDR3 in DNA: TGTTCCACCAGCAGGAACAGGGACTTCGGCACAGATACGCAGTATTTT.

In DNA form, the CDR3 reads TGTGCCACAGCACCGCGGACAGGGACGAACACTGAAGCTTTCTTT. Its translation is CATAPRTGTNTEAFF. The rearrangement links TRBV15 to TRBJ1-1, with 8 bases aligning to TRBD1. Germline V gene sequence: CDR1 LNHNV, CDR2 YYDKDF (reference sequence). CDR3 length: 15 amino acids. V was pared by 9 bases and J by 1 base, with 10 bases of the junction left unmatched.

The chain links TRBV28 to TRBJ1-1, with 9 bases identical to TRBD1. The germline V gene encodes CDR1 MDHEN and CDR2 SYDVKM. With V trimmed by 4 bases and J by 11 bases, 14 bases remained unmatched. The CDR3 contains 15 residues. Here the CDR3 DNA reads TGTGCCAGCAGTTCCGGGACAGGGCGGCTGTATACGGCTTTCTTT. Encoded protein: CASSSGTGRLYTAFF.

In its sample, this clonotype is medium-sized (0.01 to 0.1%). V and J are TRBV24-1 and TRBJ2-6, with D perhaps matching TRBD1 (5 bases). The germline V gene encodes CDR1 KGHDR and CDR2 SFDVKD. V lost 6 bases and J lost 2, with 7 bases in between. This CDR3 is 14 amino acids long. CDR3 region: CATSPRAGANVLTF. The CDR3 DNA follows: TGTGCCACCAGTCCCAGGGCTGGGGCCAACGTCCTGACTTTC.

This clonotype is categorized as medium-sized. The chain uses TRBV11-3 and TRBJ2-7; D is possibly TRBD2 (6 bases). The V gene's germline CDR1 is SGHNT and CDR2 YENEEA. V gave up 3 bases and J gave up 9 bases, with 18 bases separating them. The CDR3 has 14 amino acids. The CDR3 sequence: CASSLGLTGALQYF. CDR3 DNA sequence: TGTGCCAGCAGCTTGGGCCTAACGGGAGCCCTGCAGTACTTC.

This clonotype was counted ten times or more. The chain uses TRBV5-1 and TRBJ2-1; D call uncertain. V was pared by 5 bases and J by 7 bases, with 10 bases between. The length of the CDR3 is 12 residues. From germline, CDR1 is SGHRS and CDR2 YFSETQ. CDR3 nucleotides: TGCGCCAGCAGTTATGTGTATAATGAGCAGTTCTTC. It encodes CASSYVYNEQFF.

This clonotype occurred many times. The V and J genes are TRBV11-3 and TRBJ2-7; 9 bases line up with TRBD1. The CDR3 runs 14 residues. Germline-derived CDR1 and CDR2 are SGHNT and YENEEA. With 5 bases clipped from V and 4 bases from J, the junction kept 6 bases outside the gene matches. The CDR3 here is CASSKGQGGYEQYF. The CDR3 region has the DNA TGTGCCAGCAGCAAGGGACAGGGTGGTTACGAGCAGTACTTC.

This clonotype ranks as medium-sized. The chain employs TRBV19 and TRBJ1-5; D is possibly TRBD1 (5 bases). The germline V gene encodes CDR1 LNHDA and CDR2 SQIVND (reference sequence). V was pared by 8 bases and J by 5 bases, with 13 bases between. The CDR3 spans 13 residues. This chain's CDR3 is CASGRGSDQPQHF. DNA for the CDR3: TGTGCCAGTGGTAGGGGCAGCGATCAGCCCCAGCATTTT. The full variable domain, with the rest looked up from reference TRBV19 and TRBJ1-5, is DGGITQSPKYLFRKEGQNVTLSCEQNLNHDAMYWYRQDPGQGLRLIYYSQIVNDFQKGDIAEGYSVSREKKESFPLTVTSAQKNPTAFYLCASGRGSDQPQHFGDGTRLSIL.

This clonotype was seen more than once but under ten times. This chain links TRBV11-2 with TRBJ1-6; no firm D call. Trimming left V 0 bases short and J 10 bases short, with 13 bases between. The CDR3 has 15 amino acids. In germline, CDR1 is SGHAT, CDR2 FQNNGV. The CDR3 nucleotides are TGTGCCAGCAGCTTAGAAGTCTTACCGGGGTCACCCCTCCACTTT. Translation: CASSLEVLPGSPLHF.

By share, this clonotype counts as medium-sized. The CDR3 sequence: CSAGQTVNEQFF. In DNA, the CDR3 is TGCAGTGCGGGACAGACTGTCAATGAGCAGTTCTTC. The chain has TRBV20-1 and TRBJ2-1, with 7 bases matching TRBD1. Per the germline V gene, CDR1 is DFQATT and CDR2 is SNEGSKA (reference sequence). The CDR3 consists of 12 residues. V lost 6 bases to trimming and J lost 6 bases; unmatched junction nucleotides: 5.

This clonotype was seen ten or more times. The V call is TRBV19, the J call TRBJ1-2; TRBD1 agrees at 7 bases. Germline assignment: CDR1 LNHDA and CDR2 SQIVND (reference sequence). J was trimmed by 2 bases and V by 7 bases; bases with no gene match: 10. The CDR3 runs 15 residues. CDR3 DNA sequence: TGTGCCAGTACCCCAGAGACAGGGCGCAACTATGGCTACACCTTC. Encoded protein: CASTPETGRNYGYTF. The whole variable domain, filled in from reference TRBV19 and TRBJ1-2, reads DGGITQSPKYLFRKEGQNVTLSCEQNLNHDAMYWYRQDPGQGLRLIYYSQIVNDFQKGDIAEGYSVSREKKESFPLTVTSAQKNPTAFYLCASTPETGRNYGYTFGSGTRLTVV.

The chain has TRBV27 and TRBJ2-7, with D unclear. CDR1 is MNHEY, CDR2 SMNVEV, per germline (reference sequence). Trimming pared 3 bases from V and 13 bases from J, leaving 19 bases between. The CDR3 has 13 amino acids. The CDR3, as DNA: TGTGCCAGCAGTTTCTTAAACTCCTACGGGCATTACTTC. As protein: CASSFLNSYGHYF.

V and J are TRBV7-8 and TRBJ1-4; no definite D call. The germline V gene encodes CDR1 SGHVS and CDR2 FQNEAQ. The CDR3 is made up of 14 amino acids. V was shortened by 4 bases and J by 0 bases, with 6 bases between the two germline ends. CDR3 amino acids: CASSWTATNEKLFF. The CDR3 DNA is TGTGCCAGCAGCTGGACTGCAACTAATGAAAAACTGTTTTTT.

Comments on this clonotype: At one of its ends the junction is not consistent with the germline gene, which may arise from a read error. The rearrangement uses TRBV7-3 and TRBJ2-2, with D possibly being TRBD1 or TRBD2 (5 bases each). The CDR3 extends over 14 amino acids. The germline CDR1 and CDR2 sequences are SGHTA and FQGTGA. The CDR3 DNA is TGTGCCAGCAGCCAAGAGGGGAACACCGGGAAGCTGTTTTTT. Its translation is CASSQEGNTGKLFF.

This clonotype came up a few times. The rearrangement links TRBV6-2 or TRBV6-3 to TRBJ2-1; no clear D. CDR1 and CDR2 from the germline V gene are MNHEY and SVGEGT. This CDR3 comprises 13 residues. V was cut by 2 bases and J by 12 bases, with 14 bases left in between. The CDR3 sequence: CASSYTDGSTQFF. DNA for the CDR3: TGTGCCAGCAGTTACACCGACGGCTCGACGCAGTTCTTC.

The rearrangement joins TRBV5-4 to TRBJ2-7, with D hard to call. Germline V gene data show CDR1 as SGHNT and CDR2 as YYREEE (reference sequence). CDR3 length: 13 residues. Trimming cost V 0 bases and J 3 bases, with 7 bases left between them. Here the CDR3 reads CASSLEDDYEQYF. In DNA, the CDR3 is TGTGCCAGCAGCTTGGAAGACGACTACGAGCAGTACTTC.

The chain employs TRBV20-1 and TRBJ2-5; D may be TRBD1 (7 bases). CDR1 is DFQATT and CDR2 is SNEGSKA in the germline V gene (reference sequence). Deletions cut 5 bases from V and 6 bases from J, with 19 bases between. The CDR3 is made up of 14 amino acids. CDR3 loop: CSAPVEGAPKTQYF. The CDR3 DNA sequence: TGCAGTGCTCCCGTGGAGGGGGCGCCTAAGACCCAGTACTTC.

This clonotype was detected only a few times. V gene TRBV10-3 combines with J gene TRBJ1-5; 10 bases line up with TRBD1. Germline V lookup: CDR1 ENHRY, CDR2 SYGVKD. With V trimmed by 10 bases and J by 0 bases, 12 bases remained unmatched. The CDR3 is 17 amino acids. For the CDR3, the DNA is TGTGCCACCCGACAGGGGGCAGCGGGGACTAGCAATCAGCCCCAGCATTTT. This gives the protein CATRQGAAGTSNQPQHF.

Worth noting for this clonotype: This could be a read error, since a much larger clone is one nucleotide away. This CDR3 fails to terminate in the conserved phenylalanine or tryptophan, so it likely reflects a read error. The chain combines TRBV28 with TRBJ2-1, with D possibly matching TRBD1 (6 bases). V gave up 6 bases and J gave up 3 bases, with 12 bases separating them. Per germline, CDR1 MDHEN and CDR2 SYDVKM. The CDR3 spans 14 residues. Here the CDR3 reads CASSPGQSYNEQFS. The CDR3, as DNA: TGTGCCAGCAGCCCCGGACAGAGCTACAATGAGCAGTTCTCC.

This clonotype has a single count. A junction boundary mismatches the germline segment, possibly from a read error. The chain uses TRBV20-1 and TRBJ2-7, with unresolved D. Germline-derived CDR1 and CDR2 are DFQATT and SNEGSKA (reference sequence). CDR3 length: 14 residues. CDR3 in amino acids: CTASHIGVAYEQYF. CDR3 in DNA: TGCACTGCTAGTCACATTGGGGTAGCCTACGAGCAGTACTTC.

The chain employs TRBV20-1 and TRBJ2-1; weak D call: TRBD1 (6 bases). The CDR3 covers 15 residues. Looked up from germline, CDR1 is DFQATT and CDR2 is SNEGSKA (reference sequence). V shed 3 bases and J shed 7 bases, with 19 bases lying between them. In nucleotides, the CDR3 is TGCAGTGCTAGGTCTTGGGACAACTATGGGAATGAGCAGTTCTTC. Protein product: CSARSWDNYGNEQFF.

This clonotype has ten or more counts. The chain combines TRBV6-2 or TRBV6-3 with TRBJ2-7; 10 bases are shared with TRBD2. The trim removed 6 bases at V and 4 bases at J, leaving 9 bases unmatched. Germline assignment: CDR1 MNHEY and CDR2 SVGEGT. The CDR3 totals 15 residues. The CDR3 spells CASSPHRTSGYEQYF. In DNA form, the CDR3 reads TGTGCCAGCAGCCCCCACAGGACTAGCGGATACGAGCAGTACTTC.

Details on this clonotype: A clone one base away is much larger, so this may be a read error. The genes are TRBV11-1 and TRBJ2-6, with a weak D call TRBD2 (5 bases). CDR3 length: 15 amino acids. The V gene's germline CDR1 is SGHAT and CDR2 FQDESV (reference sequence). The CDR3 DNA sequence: TGTGCCAGCAGCTATGGAGAGGGTGGGCCCAACGTCCTGACTTTC. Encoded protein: CASSYGEGGPNVLTF.